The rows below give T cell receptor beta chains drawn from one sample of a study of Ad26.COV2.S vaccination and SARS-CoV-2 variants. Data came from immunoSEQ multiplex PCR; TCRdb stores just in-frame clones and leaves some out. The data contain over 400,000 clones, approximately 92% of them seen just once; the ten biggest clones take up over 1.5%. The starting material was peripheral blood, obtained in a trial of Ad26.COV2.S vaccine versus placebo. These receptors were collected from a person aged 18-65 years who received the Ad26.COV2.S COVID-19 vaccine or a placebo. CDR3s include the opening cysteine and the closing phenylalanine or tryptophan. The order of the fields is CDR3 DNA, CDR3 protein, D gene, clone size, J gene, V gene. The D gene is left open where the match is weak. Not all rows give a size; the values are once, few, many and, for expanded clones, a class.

CDR3 DNA: TGTGCCAGCAGCTTAGGGGCAGGGGGATCCTACGAGCAGTACTTC; CDR3 protein: CASSLGAGGSYEQYF; D gene: TRBD1; clone size: .; J gene: TRBJ2-7; V gene: TRBV11-2
CDR3 DNA: TGTGCCAGCAGCCTCCGACAGGTGGGGTACTACGAGCAGTACTTC; CDR3 protein: CASSLRQVGYYEQYF; D gene: .; clone size: .; J gene: TRBJ2-7; V gene: TRBV6-5
CDR3 DNA: TGTGCCAGCAGCTTAGCGGTGCTGGCCGAAAATACGCAGTATTTT; CDR3 protein: CASSLAVLAENTQYF; D gene: .; clone size: .; J gene: TRBJ2-3; V gene: TRBV7-2
CDR3 DNA: TGTGCCAGCAGCGGCGGTCTCAGCAGCGGGGGGACCCTGTTTTTT; CDR3 protein: CASSGGLSSGGTLFF; D gene: TRBD2; clone size: .; J gene: TRBJ2-2; V gene: TRBV2
CDR3 DNA: TGCAGTGCTAGTGCGTCTCCTTGGGGTAACTATGGCTACACCTTC; CDR3 protein: CSASASPWGNYGYTF; D gene: .; clone size: .; J gene: TRBJ1-2; V gene: TRBV20-1
CDR3 DNA: TGTGCCAGCAGTGAAGAACAGGGGGACGACATTCAGTACTTC; CDR3 protein: CASSEEQGDDIQYF; D gene: TRBD1; clone size: once; J gene: TRBJ2-4; V gene: TRBV2
CDR3 DNA: TGTGCCAGCAGTACCCAGGGGAGGAGCAATCAGCCCCAGCATTTT; CDR3 protein: CASSTQGRSNQPQHF; D gene: .; clone size: .; J gene: TRBJ1-5; V gene: TRBV28
CDR3 DNA: TGTGCCAGCAGTTACGGAGGGACGGTGAACACTGAAGCTTTCTTT; CDR3 protein: CASSYGGTVNTEAFF; D gene: .; clone size: few; J gene: TRBJ1-1; V gene: TRBV6-5
CDR3 DNA: TGCGCCAGCAGCTTGGGGTCCAGGGGGCGAGGAGATGAAAAACTGTTTTTT; CDR3 protein: CASSLGSRGRGDEKLFF; D gene: TRBD1; clone size: .; J gene: TRBJ1-4; V gene: TRBV5-1
CDR3 DNA: TGCGCCAGCAGCCAAGATTTCCCGGGTCCCTACGAGCAGTACTTC; CDR3 protein: CASSQDFPGPYEQYF; D gene: .; clone size: .; J gene: TRBJ2-7; V gene: TRBV4-1
CDR3 DNA: TGTGCTAGTGGTTTGATGGGGACAGCCATCTCCTACGAGCAGTACTTC; CDR3 protein: CASGLMGTAISYEQYF; D gene: TRBD1; clone size: .; J gene: TRBJ2-7; V gene: TRBV12-5